This T cell receptor beta chain was captured in a study of control samples from healthy donors and cancer patients. The CDR3 consists of 15 residues. Between the trimmed V and J ends, which lost 5 bases and 6 bases, there was a span of 20 bases. Germline CDR1 reads MDHEN; CDR2 reads SYDVKM. Using immunoSEQ multiplex PCR, the repertoire was profiled, and TCRdb retains in-frame clones only, with some absent. The sample has 250,000 to 300,000 clones, roughly four fifths seen once. Material: PBMCs. The chain is built from TRBV28 and TRBJ2-7; D is unresolved. The clonotype was recovered from a woman aged 55-69 years with lung cancer. The CDR3 protein is CASSLFGDAGGEQYF. The CDR3 DNA sequence: TGTGCCAGCAGTCTGTTCGGCGACGCCGGCGGCGAGCAGTACTTC. Complete variable domain (other parts from reference TRBV28 and TRBJ2-7): DVKVTQSSRYLVKRTGEKVFLECVQDMDHENMFWYRQDPGLGLRLIYFSYDVKMKEKGDIPEGYSVSREKKERFSLILESASTNQTSMYLCASSLFGDAGGEQYFGPGTRLTVT.